The TCR beta chain under discussion was sequenced for a study of shared T cell receptors in the human thymus. The protocol was immunoSEQ multiplex PCR, while the TCRdb copy is restricted to in-frame clones and leaves out a portion. The sample shows approximately 400,000 clones, 85% to 95% of them seen only once. From germline, CDR1 is MDHEN and CDR2 SYDVKM. The CDR3 runs to 19 residues. V lost 3 bases, J lost 2 bases, and 25 bases lay in between. Material: thymocytes. The sequence came from a human donor. The rearrangement joins TRBV28 to TRBJ1-1, with a tentative D call TRBD1 (5 bases). The CDR3 region is CASSFPGALRMFVNTEAFF. In nucleotides, the CDR3 is TGTGCCAGCAGTTTCCCCGGGGCTTTGAGAATGTTTGTAAACACTGAAGCTTTCTTT.